This entry describes one T cell receptor (beta chain). No antigen is known for it. Per germline, CDR1 SGHTA and CDR2 FQGNSA. The junction had 22 bases not matched to a gene; V was cut back by 5 bases and J by 7 bases. The length of the CDR3 is 18 residues. This sample stems from a study of cytomegalovirus exposure and HLA in healthy donors. Points from the study as a whole: As a later analysis revealed, the rate of TCR association differed by HLA locus, with DRB1 most and HLA-C fewest.

The PCR employed 60 Vbeta primers together with 13 Jbeta primers. Libraries were prepared by immunoSEQ multiplex PCR; TCRdb keeps only in-frame clonotypes and omits some of them. The table shows fewer than 150,000 clones, with 70% to 80% occurring only once. The sequence came from a man aged 18 to 35 in good health and CMV-seronegative. The sequencing sample was made of PBMCs. This chain links TRBV7-2 with TRBJ2-7; 8 bases agree with TRBD2. The CDR3 loop is CASSPLALALAARGEQYF. CDR3 nucleotides: TGTGCCAGCAGCCCCTTGGCCCTGGCACTAGCGGCCCGGGGGGAGCAGTACTTC.